These 26 T cell receptor beta chains share one sample of origin, sequenced in a study of blood T cell repertoires in COVID-19. This table comes from immunoSEQ multiplex PCR, and its TCRdb copy is limited to in-frame clones, with some not included. This table has 90,000 to 120,000 clones, 88% appearing once. Material: peripheral blood. Receptors originate from an older woman with acute or convalescent COVID-19.

The chain links TRBV7-8 to TRBJ1-1; D is ambiguous. The germline V and J ends were trimmed by 2 bases and 4 bases, with 8 bases remaining between them. Germline CDR1 is SGHVS and CDR2 is FQNEAQ. This CDR3 contains 13 residues. CDR3 sequence reads: CASSLREGTEAFF. The DNA for the CDR3 is TGTGCCAGCAGCTTAAGGGAGGGCACTGAAGCTTTCTTT. Full variable domain (rest looked up from reference TRBV7-8 and TRBJ1-1): GAGVSQSPRYKVAKRGQDVALRCDPISGHVSLFWYQQALGQGPEFLTYFQNEAQLDKSGLPSDRFFAERPEGSVSTLKIQRTQQEDSAVYLCASSLREGTEAFFGQGTRLTVV.

The chain couples TRBV4-2 to TRBJ1-5, with a tentative D call TRBD1 (6 bases). V lost 1 base and J lost 5, with 18 bases in between. This CDR3 is built from 17 residues. Per the germline V gene, CDR1 is LGHNA and CDR2 is YNFKEQ. The CDR3, as DNA: TGTGCCAGCAGCCAAGTAGGGAAGGGGGGGGGCGATCAGCCCCAGCATTTT. It yields the protein CASSQVGKGGGDQPQHF.

The rearrangement uses TRBV12-3 or TRBV12-4 and TRBJ2-1; TRBD2 matches 8 bases. This CDR3 spans 13 amino acids. J gave up 4 bases and V 10 bases, and 6 bases lay outside the gene matches. The CDR3 reads CAISGSLYNEQFF. CDR3 DNA sequence: TGTGCCATAAGCGGGAGCCTTTACAATGAGCAGTTCTTC.

The rearrangement links TRBV27 to TRBJ2-7, with 8 bases identical to TRBD1. The CDR3 contains 13 residues. Losses at the gene ends were 4 bases for V and 10 bases for J; bases not matched to a gene: 9. CDR1 and CDR2 from the germline V gene are MNHEY and SMNVEV (reference sequence). The CDR3 DNA is TGTGCCAGCAGTTGGGACAGGTTCAATTACCAGTACTTC. Translation gives CASSWDRFNYQYF.

This sequence joins TRBV27 and TRBJ1-6, with unresolved D. The germline V gene has CDR1 MNHEY and CDR2 SMNVEV (reference sequence). V was cut by 2 bases and J by 3 bases, with 14 bases left in between. CDR3 length equals 17 residues. The CDR3 coding sequence is TGTGCCAGCAGTTTAAGTCGGGGAAGTGGCTATAATTCACCCCTCCACTTT. It is translated as CASSLSRGSGYNSPLHF.

The gene calls are TRBV3-1 (or the pseudogene TRBV3-2) and TRBJ2-2; D gene ambiguous. Germline-derived CDR1 and CDR2 are LGHDT and YNNKEL (reference sequence). V was cut by 1 base and J by 1 base, with 4 bases left in between. The CDR3 consists of 14 residues. CDR3 coding DNA: TGTGCCAGCAGCCAAGTCGTGAACACCGGGGAGCTGTTTTTT. Its translation: CASSQVVNTGELFF.

The chain recombines TRBV6-2 or TRBV6-3 with TRBJ2-3; TRBD2 matches at 7 bases. V lost 5 bases and J lost 5; bases outside the gene matches: 16. CDR1 MNHEY and CDR2 SVGEGT come from the germline V gene. CDR3 length: 17 residues. Written as DNA, the CDR3 is TGTGCCAGCAGTCCCTCCTTGTGGGAGGGAGGTAAAGATACGCAGTATTTT. It specifies CASSPSLWEGGKDTQYF.

V is TRBV24-1 and J is TRBJ2-3; the match to TRBD2 covers 15 bases. Trimming took 2 bases from V and 4 from J; bases not matched to a gene: 3. The CDR3 has 17 amino acids. Per germline, CDR1 KGHDR and CDR2 SFDVKD. The CDR3 coding sequence is TGTGCCACCAGTGATTGGACTAGCGGGAGGGTCTCAGATACGCAGTATTTT. Its translation is CATSDWTSGRVSDTQYF.

The V and J genes are TRBV27 and TRBJ2-7, with D uncertain. V dropped 8 bases and J dropped 3 bases, with 2 bases sitting between them. The CDR3 runs to 9 residues. CDR1 is MNHEY and CDR2 is SMNVEV in the germline V gene (reference sequence). The CDR3 nucleotides are TGTGCCAGCCTCTACGAGCAGTACTTC. It translates to CASLYEQYF.

The chain couples TRBV6-5 to TRBJ2-7, with 8 bases fitting TRBD2. CDR1 is MNHEY, CDR2 SVGAGI, per germline. Trimming took 6 bases from V and 4 from J; bases not matched to a gene: 2. There are 12 residues in the CDR3. CDR3 loop: CASRASGYEQYF. The CDR3 bases are TGTGCCAGCAGGGCTAGCGGGTACGAGCAGTACTTC.

V is TRBV30 and J is TRBJ2-3; no firm D call. This CDR3 is built from 15 residues. The V gene lost 0 bases and the J gene lost 0 bases, with 10 bases spanning the gap. Per germline, CDR1 GTSNPN and CDR2 SVGIG (reference sequence). In DNA, the CDR3 is TGTGCCTGGAGTGTAAAGAGGCCTAGCACAGATACGCAGTATTTT. The encoded protein is CAWSVKRPSTDTQYF.

This clone came up a few times. This sequence joins TRBV15 and TRBJ2-3; the match to TRBD2 covers 10 bases. V lost 8 bases to trimming and J lost 5 bases; unmatched junction nucleotides: 4. The CDR3 extends over 13 amino acids. Germline CDR1 is LNHNV and CDR2 is YYDKDF (reference sequence). The CDR3 loop reads CATQGTSEDTQYF. The CDR3 DNA follows: TGTGCCACCCAAGGGACTAGCGAAGATACGCAGTATTTT.

The chain uses TRBV19 and TRBJ1-5; tentative D call: TRBD1 (6 bases). CDR3 length: 15 amino acids. Trimming left V 6 bases short and J 2 bases short, with 14 bases between. The germline V gene has CDR1 LNHDA and CDR2 SQIVND (reference sequence). The CDR3 DNA reads as TGTGCCAGTAGATCCCAAGGGGGGGGCAATCAGCCCCAGCATTTT. Translation: CASRSQGGGNQPQHF.

V gene TRBV5-1 combines with J gene TRBJ2-2; D is perhaps TRBD1 (6 bases). From germline, CDR1 is SGHRS and CDR2 YFSETQ. With 0 bases removed from V and 4 bases from J, the gap between germline ends came to 10 bases. The CDR3 contains 15 residues. CDR3 amino acids: CASSLVAGATGELFF. The CDR3, as DNA: TGCGCCAGCAGCTTGGTGGCAGGGGCCACCGGGGAGCTGTTTTTT.

This chain links TRBV6-5 with TRBJ1-1; possible D gene TRBD1, 6 bases. V was trimmed by 6 bases and J by 3 bases, leaving 17 bases between them. The V gene's germline CDR1 is MNHEY and CDR2 SVGAGI. The CDR3 sequence is 15 residues long. The CDR3 loop is CASSLYRVGDTEAFF. DNA for the CDR3: TGTGCCAGCAGCTTATACAGGGTGGGGGACACTGAAGCTTTCTTT.

This clone occurred once. The chain has TRBV5-5 and TRBJ1-2, with D tentatively TRBD1 (5 bases). Trimming cost V 1 base and J 0 bases, with 13 bases left between them. CDR1 and CDR2 from the germline V gene are SGHKS and YYEKEE (reference sequence). The CDR3 runs 16 residues. The CDR3 is CASSLLAGRANYGYTF. The CDR3 DNA sequence: TGTGCCAGCAGCTTGTTGGCGGGGCGTGCTAACTATGGCTACACCTTC.

This clone was seen only once. The chain combines TRBV7-3 with TRBJ2-1; 9 positions match TRBD2. The CDR3 consists of 15 residues. Germline V lookup: CDR1 SGHTA, CDR2 FQGTGA. Unmatched junction bases numbered 4, after V lost 2 bases and J lost 5 bases. CDR3: CASSLDLAGHNEQFF. The CDR3 DNA reads TGTGCCAGCAGCTTAGACCTAGCGGGACACAATGAGCAGTTCTTC.

The V call is TRBV25-1, the J call TRBJ1-2, with D maybe TRBD1 (5 bases). The germline V gene has CDR1 MGHDK and CDR2 SYGVNS. The V gene lost 8 bases and the J gene lost 4 bases, with 17 bases spanning the gap. This CDR3 is 14 amino acids long. CDR3 protein: CASHAGGGSYGYTF. The CDR3 DNA is TGTGCCAGCCACGCGGGGGGAGGGAGCTATGGCTACACCTTC.

The rearrangement uses TRBV29-1 and TRBJ2-5; tentatively, D is TRBD1 (5 bases). This CDR3 spans 12 amino acids. CDR1 and CDR2 (germline): SQVTM, ANQGSEA. The ends were cut back, 4 bases at V and 5 bases at J, with 11 bases in the middle. Here the CDR3 reads CSVGQGWETQYF. The CDR3 coding sequence is TGCAGCGTTGGGCAGGGATGGGAGACCCAGTACTTC.

V usage is TRBV29-1 and J usage is TRBJ1-1, with D possibly matching TRBD1 (5 bases). Trimming shortened V by 4 bases and J by 10 bases, and 13 bases separated the two germline ends. In germline, CDR1 is SQVTM, CDR2 ANQGSEA. This CDR3 has 11 residues. DNA for the CDR3: TGCAGCGTTGGGGGGGGATTCTCAGCTTTCTTT. It translates to CSVGGGFSAFF. Complete variable domain (other parts from reference TRBV29-1 and TRBJ1-1): SAVISQKPSRDICQRGTSLTIQCQVDSQVTMMFWYRQQPGQSLTLIATANQGSEATYESGFVIDKFPISRPNLTFSTLTVSNMSPEDSSIYLCSVGGGFSAFFGQGTRLTVV.

CDR3 sequence: CSAGLAPLPYNEQFF. In DNA form, the CDR3 reads TGCAGCGCTGGACTAGCCCCCCTACCCTACAATGAGCAGTTCTTC. The chain joins TRBV29-1 to TRBJ2-1; 8 nucleotides line up with TRBD2. Germline V lookup: CDR1 SQVTM, CDR2 ANQGSEA. There are 15 residues in the CDR3. With V trimmed by 7 bases and J by 2 bases, 10 bases remained unmatched.

V gene TRBV11-2 combines with J gene TRBJ2-7; weak D call: TRBD1 (6 bases). V lost 7 bases to trimming and J lost 6 bases, with 22 bases between them. Germline CDR1 reads SGHAT; CDR2 reads FQNNGV. The CDR3 consists of 15 residues. As DNA, the CDR3 is TGTGCCAGCACCTTCGCCGGGACAACCTACTCCGAGCAGTACTTC. Translated, it gives CASTFAGTTYSEQYF.

The V call is TRBV28, the J call TRBJ2-5; 7 bases align to TRBD2. The V gene end was trimmed by 4 bases and the J gene end by 2 bases; junction bases not matched to a gene: 10. This CDR3 region has 16 residues. The germline CDR1 and CDR2 sequences are MDHEN and SYDVKM. The CDR3 DNA is TGTGCCAGCAGTTGGTACATTAGCGGGTTACAAGAGACCCAGTACTTC. Protein sequence: CASSWYISGLQETQYF.

This sequence joins TRBV5-1 and TRBJ1-1, with 7 bases aligning to TRBD1. From germline, CDR1 is SGHRS and CDR2 YFSETQ. This CDR3 contains 13 residues. V was pared by 2 bases and J by 8 bases, with 6 bases of the junction left unmatched. This chain's CDR3 is CASSLGGPGEAFF. The CDR3 DNA is TGCGCCAGCAGCTTAGGGGGCCCAGGCGAAGCTTTCTTT.

This sequence joins TRBV5-1 and TRBJ1-3, with D perhaps matching TRBD1 (5 bases). V was trimmed by 0 bases and J by 8 bases, leaving 12 bases between them. The germline gives CDR1 SGHRS, CDR2 YFSETQ. The CDR3 extends over 14 amino acids. The chain's CDR3 is CASSLASGLHTIYF. The CDR3 nucleotides are TGCGCCAGCAGCTTGGCTTCAGGGTTGCACACCATATATTTT.

This chain uses TRBV28 with TRBJ1-1; no clear D gene. Germline V gene data show CDR1 as MDHEN and CDR2 as SYDVKM. The CDR3 has 17 amino acids. Trimming removed 2 bases from V and 0 bases from J, with 16 bases in between. The CDR3, as DNA: TGTGCCAGCAGTTTACTATCTCACCTCGGTATGAACACTGAAGCTTTCTTT. The encoded protein is CASSLLSHLGMNTEAFF.